The next 20 T cell receptor beta chains were all read from a single sample in a study of T cells in localized non-small cell lung cancer. TCRdb keeps only in-frame clones here, not all; method: immunoSEQ multiplex PCR. Of around 1,700 clones listed, approximately 32% are singletons. Sequencing was performed on normal lung tissue next to the tumor, taken before any cancer treatment. The receptors were gathered from a female donor older than 55 with stage I lung adenocarcinoma.

On this clone itself: The read terminates 1 residue before the CDR3 end, so the remaining end is supplied by the germline J gene. The chain joins TRBV6-1 to TRBJ2-2; D gene ambiguous. The V and J ends lost 0 bases and 5 bases respectively, with 13 bases between them. CDR1 and CDR2 (germline): MNHNS, SASEGT. The CDR3 loop spans 16 amino acids. The CDR3 sequence is CASSEALLGATGELFF. The sequenced CDR3 bases are TGTGCCAGCAGTGAAGCGCTCTTGGGTGCTACCGGGGAGCTGTTT.

The rearrangement links TRBV28 to TRBJ2-1; 11 bases agree with TRBD2. Per germline, CDR1 MDHEN and CDR2 SYDVKM. This CDR3 contains 15 residues. After removal of 7 bases from V and 10 bases from J, the junction contained 12 bases not matched to a gene. The CDR3 region is CASMRKTSGSREQFF. CDR3 DNA sequence: TGTGCCAGCATGCGTAAAACTAGCGGGAGTCGGGAGCAGTTCTTC.

This clone is categorized as medium-sized (0.01 to 0.1%). The chain recombines TRBV11-3 with TRBJ2-1, with 7 bases lining up with TRBD1. The CDR3 consists of 15 residues. Germline lookup yields CDR1 SGHNT and CDR2 YENEEA. V lost 4 bases to trimming and J lost 4 bases; unmatched junction nucleotides: 7. The CDR3 protein is CASSSGTVQYNEQFF. DNA for the CDR3: TGTGCCAGCAGCTCCGGGACAGTACAGTACAATGAGCAGTTCTTC.

The rearrangement joins TRBV6-8 to TRBJ1-4; D may be TRBD1 (5 bases). Germline V CDR1 and CDR2: MNHGY, SAAAGT. V shed 5 bases and J shed 10 bases, with 17 bases lying between them. The CDR3 is made up of 14 amino acids. The CDR3 reads CASSVEVGLGKLFF. The CDR3, as DNA: TGTGCCAGCAGTGTCGAGGTGGGGCTTGGAAAACTGTTTTTT.

This clone has a handful of counts. This sequence joins TRBV15 and TRBJ2-5; a weak D match, TRBD2 (5 bases). This CDR3 is 14 amino acids long. CDR1 and CDR2 (germline): LNHNV, YYDKDF (reference sequence). The ends were cut back, 4 bases at V and 7 bases at J, with 16 bases in the middle. CDR3 bases: TGTGCCACCAGCAACGACCCCCTCCGGGGGACCCAGTACTTC. This sequence encodes CATSNDPLRGTQYF. The whole variable domain, filled in from reference TRBV15 and TRBJ2-5, reads DAMVIQNPRYQVTQFGKPVTLSCSQTLNHNVMYWYQQKSSQAPKLLFHYYDKDFNNEADTPDNFQSRRPNTSFCFLDIRSPGLGDTAMYLCATSNDPLRGTQYFGPGTRLLVL.

This clone has a handful of counts. The chain carries TRBV9 and TRBJ1-1; D might be TRBD1 (5 bases). Between the trimmed V and J ends, which lost 6 bases and 1 base, there was a span of 19 bases. Germline V gene data show CDR1 as SGDLS and CDR2 as YYNGEE. CDR3 length: 16 residues. The CDR3 region is CASILEGFVGNTEAFF. For the CDR3, the DNA is TGTGCCAGCATCCTTGAGGGGTTTGTGGGGAACACTGAAGCTTTCTTT.

This chain links TRBV11-3 with TRBJ1-4; maybe TRBD1 (6 bases). Germline lookup yields CDR1 SGHNT and CDR2 YENEEA. V was clipped by 5 bases and J by 7 bases, with 14 bases between them. The CDR3 spans 14 residues. This CDR3 is CASSEGQTGEKLFF. CDR3 nucleotides: TGTGCCAGCAGCGAAGGACAGACGGGTGAAAAACTGTTTTTT. Full variable domain (missing parts from reference TRBV11-3 and TRBJ1-4): EAGVVQSPRYKIIEKKQPVAFWCNPISGHNTLYWYLQNLGQGPELLIRYENEEAVDDSQLPKDRFSAERLKGVDSTLKIQPAELGDSAVYLCASSEGQTGEKLFFGSGTQLSVL.

CDR3 DNA sequence: TGTGCCAGTAATACTATGACAGGGCGCTATAATTCACCCCTCCACTTT. Its protein is CASNTMTGRYNSPLHF. The rearrangement joins TRBV19 to TRBJ1-6; 7 positions agree with TRBD1. Germline V gene sequence: CDR1 LNHDA, CDR2 SQIVND (reference sequence). This CDR3 comprises 16 residues. Unmatched junction bases numbered 9, after V lost 7 bases and J lost 3 bases. Full variable domain (rest looked up from reference TRBV19 and TRBJ1-6): DGGITQSPKYLFRKEGQNVTLSCEQNLNHDAMYWYRQDPGQGLRLIYYSQIVNDFQKGDIAEGYSVSREKKESFPLTVTSAQKNPTAFYLCASNTMTGRYNSPLHFGNGTRLTVT.

This clone has only one observation. The chain uses TRBV29-1 and TRBJ2-7; 8 bases agree with TRBD1. From germline, CDR1 is SQVTM and CDR2 ANQGSEA. This CDR3 has 15 residues. J lost 7 bases, V lost 4 bases, and 15 bases had no gene match. Here the CDR3 reads CSVGSGQGFDYEQYF. CDR3 in DNA: TGCAGCGTTGGGTCTGGACAGGGATTCGACTATGAGCAGTACTTC.

In this sample, this clone is medium-sized. The chain has TRBV11-3 and TRBJ1-1; D possibly corresponds to TRBD1 (5 bases). From germline, CDR1 is SGHNT and CDR2 YENEEA. This CDR3 region has 15 residues. V dropped 3 bases and J dropped 0 bases, with 11 bases sitting between them. CDR3 in amino acids: CASSLGTGMNTEAFF. CDR3 coding DNA: TGTGCCAGCAGCTTGGGCACAGGAATGAACACTGAAGCTTTCTTT.

With respect to this clone: The read finishes 1 residue shy of the CDR3 end, and the germline J gene is used to complete it. The chain links TRBV6-1 to TRBJ2-7, with 7 bases that match TRBD1. The CDR3 covers 14 residues. With V trimmed by 1 base and J by 9 bases, 9 bases remained unmatched. CDR1 is MNHNS, CDR2 SASEGT, per germline. The covered CDR3 bases are TGTGCCAGCAGTGAAGGGAACAGGGGAGCTTGGCAGTAC. This sequence encodes CASSEGNRGAWQY. In full, the CDR3 is CASSEGNRGAWQYF.

The chain combines TRBV15 with TRBJ2-3; 12 bases fit TRBD2. CDR1 is LNHNV and CDR2 is YYDKDF in the germline V gene (reference sequence). V shed 5 bases and J 8 bases; nucleotides not matched to a gene: 5. This CDR3 is 14 amino acids long. CDR3 sequence (DNA): TGTGCCACCAGCCTCGAACTAGCGGGGGGTACGCAGTATTTT. This translates into CATSLELAGGTQYF.

V gene TRBV19 combines with J gene TRBJ1-1, with 7 bases that match TRBD1. Looked up from germline, CDR1 is LNHDA and CDR2 is SQIVND (reference sequence). V trimming: 3 bases; J trimming: 2 bases; junction bases outside the gene matches: 3. CDR3 size: 14 residues. This chain's CDR3 is CASSITGANTEAFF. As DNA, the CDR3 is TGTGCCAGTAGTATTACAGGGGCCAACACTGAAGCTTTCTTT.

By sample share, this clone is medium-sized. The chain joins TRBV6-8 to TRBJ1-5; D is ambiguous. V lost 0 bases and J 7 bases, leaving 13 bases between the germline ends. Germline values: CDR1 MNHGY, CDR2 SAAAGT. The CDR3 loop spans 15 amino acids. CDR3 nucleotide sequence: TGTGCCAGCAGTTACTCGATGGGGTGGGAACAGCCCCAGCATTTT. It encodes CASSYSMGWEQPQHF.

In this sample, this clone is medium-sized. The chain has TRBV11-3 and TRBJ2-1, with TRBD2 matching over 8 bases. Trimming took 3 bases from V and 8 from J; bases not matched to a gene: 12. The CDR3 sequence is 16 residues long. Germline loops: CDR1 SGHNT, CDR2 YENEEA. DNA of the CDR3: TGTGCCAGCAGCTTTGAAATTCCGGGACTAGGGGATGAGCAGTTCTTC. Translating gives CASSFEIPGLGDEQFF. Full variable domain (rest looked up from reference TRBV11-3 and TRBJ2-1): EAGVVQSPRYKIIEKKQPVAFWCNPISGHNTLYWYLQNLGQGPELLIRYENEEAVDDSQLPKDRFSAERLKGVDSTLKIQPAELGDSAVYLCASSFEIPGLGDEQFFGPGTRLTVL.

CDR3 DNA: TGTGCCAGCAAAGCGTACGGACTAGCGGACAATGAGCAGTTCTTC. Amino acids: CASKAYGLADNEQFF. The chain is built from TRBV6-8 and TRBJ2-1; 10 positions match TRBD2. This CDR3 spans 15 amino acids. J was trimmed by 5 bases and V by 7 bases; bases with no gene match: 8. Per the germline V gene, CDR1 is MNHGY and CDR2 is SAAAGT.

The genes are TRBV11-3 and TRBJ2-2; 7 bases agree with TRBD1. Germline trimming cut 7 bases from V and 3 bases from J; bases unmatched to any gene: 8. Germline loops: CDR1 SGHNT, CDR2 YENEEA. The CDR3 is 15 residues long. The CDR3 region has the DNA TGTGCCAGCACCGCCAGGGGGATCGACACCGGGGAGCTGTTTTTT. Translation: CASTARGIDTGELFF.

This clone was found once. The chain employs TRBV19 and TRBJ2-1, with 8 positions matching TRBD2. Trimming took 7 bases from V and 8 from J; bases not matched to a gene: 7. The CDR3 has 13 residues. Germline values: CDR1 LNHDA, CDR2 SQIVND (reference sequence). Here the CDR3 reads CASTPGGFDEQFF. The CDR3, as DNA: TGTGCCAGTACCCCGGGGGGGTTCGATGAGCAGTTCTTC.

In its sample, this clone was seen a few times. This chain connects TRBV19 to TRBJ2-7, with unresolved D. The CDR3 is made up of 14 amino acids. V was trimmed by 4 bases and J by 2 bases, leaving 12 bases between them. The germline gives CDR1 LNHDA, CDR2 SQIVND (reference sequence). The CDR3 loop reads CASSTPLRPYEQYF. DNA of the CDR3: TGTGCCAGTAGTACACCACTGCGACCCTACGAGCAGTACTTC. Full variable domain (missing parts from reference TRBV19 and TRBJ2-7): DGGITQSPKYLFRKEGQNVTLSCEQNLNHDAMYWYRQDPGQGLRLIYYSQIVNDFQKGDIAEGYSVSREKKESFPLTVTSAQKNPTAFYLCASSTPLRPYEQYFGPGTRLTVT.

J is TRBJ2-1 and V is TRBV18, with 8 positions matching TRBD1. The CDR3 has 13 residues. With 4 bases clipped from V and 8 bases from J, the junction kept 4 bases outside the gene matches. Per the germline V gene, CDR1 is KGHSH and CDR2 is LQKENI. The CDR3 loop reads CASSLQGGDEQFF. The CDR3, as DNA: TGTGCCAGCTCACTACAGGGGGGCGATGAGCAGTTCTTC.